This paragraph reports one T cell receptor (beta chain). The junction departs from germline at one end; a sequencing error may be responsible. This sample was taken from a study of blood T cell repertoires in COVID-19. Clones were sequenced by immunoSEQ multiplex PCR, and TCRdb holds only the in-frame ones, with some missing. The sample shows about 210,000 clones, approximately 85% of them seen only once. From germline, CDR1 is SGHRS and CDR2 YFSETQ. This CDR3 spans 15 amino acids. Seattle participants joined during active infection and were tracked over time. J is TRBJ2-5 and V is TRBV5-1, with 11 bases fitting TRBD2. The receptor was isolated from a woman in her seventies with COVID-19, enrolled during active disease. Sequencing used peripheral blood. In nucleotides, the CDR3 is TGCGCCAACAGCTTGCGGACTAGCGGGCCAGAGACCCAGTACTTC. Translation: CANSLRTSGPETQYF.